This TCR beta chain was obtained from a study of T cell repertoires in cytomegalovirus infection. Study-level background: TCR beta signatures that were public indicated CMV infection and matching HLA type.

This clonotype has at least ten counts. TCRdb used MiXCR to reprocess the reads, holding one entry per CDR3 protein. The data hold approximately 250,000 distinct CDR3 sequences, with 9% to 15% observed a single time. V lost 5 bases and J 5 bases, leaving 11 bases between the germline ends. This CDR3 is 13 amino acids long. Germline V gives CDR1 SGHTA, CDR2 FQGNSA. The clonotype was recovered from a human donor in good health (CMV status not recorded). Some clones in this sample may be carry-over from other donors' samples. Sequenced material: PBMCs. The V and J genes are TRBV7-2 and TRBJ2-3; D is possibly TRBD2 (5 bases). The CDR3 coding sequence is TGTGCCAGCAGCCTGAGGGCGAAAGATACGCAGTATTTT. It codes for CASSLRAKDTQYF.